This TCR beta chain was observed in a study of regulatory T cells in long-lasting Graves disease. Study observations and caveats: Persistent disease samples used TRBV28, TRBJ1-2 and TRBJ2-5 preferentially.

The sample's time point: newly diagnosed GD, antithyroid drugs for less than 3 months. PBMCs provided the RNA from which the TCR library was made. It was an endocrinology department in Xi'an, China, that provided the patients. In building TCR beta libraries, iRepertoire HTBI primers were used together with Arm-PCR of CDR3 regions. TCRdb recomputed calls from the multiplex PCR reads with MiXCR, one row per CDR3 protein. The sample consists of approximately 470,000 distinct CDR3 sequences, around 16% of them appearing once. Per germline, CDR1 MDHEN and CDR2 SYDVKM. Trimming took 5 bases from V and 11 from J, leaving 21 bases between them. The CDR3 covers 14 residues. This clonotype has a handful of counts. The antigen is unknown. Another study also made use of these data, one on T cells in Graves' hyperthyroidism and ophthalmopathy. This second study says: The HTBI primer set drove a first-round RT-PCR of the TCR CDR3.

This clonotype was obtained from a man aged 35-49 years with Graves disease. The rearrangement links TRBV28 to TRBJ1-2; D is perhaps TRBD1 (5 bases). Sequencing was performed on peripheral blood mononuclear cells (PBMCs), taken at new diagnosis, from a patient treated with antithyroid drugs. CDR3 nucleotide sequence: TGTGCCAGCAGTGATCCGGGACCGGCCCTTGGGTACACCTTC. It is translated as CASSDPGPALGYTF.